The 21 T cell receptor beta chains presented below share a single source sample, sequenced in a study of beta chain features in type 1 diabetes (dated by TCRdb to 2016 to 2018). Results the study describes overall, beyond this receptor: A moderate but significant shortening of TCRB CDR3 length was observed in type 1 diabetes patients in all four CD4+ subsets.

These receptors are not linked to any known antigen. Receptor libraries were prepared by the immunoSEQ multiplex PCR assay. The entire isolated RNA was reverse transcribed using the High Capacity cDNA Reverse Transcription Kit, and thus expressed TCRB transcripts were sequenced. Imported from immuneACCESS, the table was reduced by TCRdb to in-frame sequences with V and J called. These copies leave out some clones; in studies compared against another copy, an unresolved V gene accounts for under half, and the cause of the remainder is not known. This sample lists 630,000 or so clones; about 14% were detected once. The ten most abundant clones make up roughly 0.04% of the sample. The sample consisted of naive CD4+ T cells from blood. Sample cell subset or site, as interpreted from the label and publication: true naive CD4+ T cells. Receptors were obtained from a man younger than 30 with type 1 diabetes.

This clone was detected only a few times. This sequence joins TRBV28 and TRBJ2-7; D not resolved. The CDR3 spans 14 residues. Per the germline V gene, CDR1 is MDHEN and CDR2 is SYDVKM. The V gene lost 6 bases and the J gene lost 3 bases, with 15 bases spanning the gap. The CDR3 nucleotides are TGTGCCAGCAGCCCCTCAGACTGGAGCTACGAGCAGTACTTC. Translation gives CASSPSDWSYEQYF.

This clone has a handful of counts. This CDR3 is also generated by other DNA sequences in the sample. This rearrangement joins TRBV30 to TRBJ1-5; D unresolved. CDR1 and CDR2 (germline): GTSNPN, SVGIG (reference sequence). The CDR3 extends over 13 amino acids. The V end was cut by 2 bases, the J end by 3 bases, with 8 bases between. In DNA form, the CDR3 reads TGTGCCTGGAGTACCGGGTACAATCAGCCCCAGCATTTT. Residues: CAWSTGYNQPQHF.

This clone was counted between two and nine times. The chain links TRBV2 to TRBJ1-1, with a possible D match to TRBD1 (5 bases). CDR1 and CDR2 (germline): SNHLY, FYNNEI. This CDR3 is 13 amino acids long. V was clipped by 7 bases and J by 2 bases, with 11 bases between them. The CDR3 bases are TGTGCCAGCAACCAGGACATAAACACTGAAGCTTTCTTT. Translation gives CASNQDINTEAFF.

The CDR3 protein is CASSHNLAGEYEQYF. In nucleotides, the CDR3 is TGTGCCAGCAGCCACAATCTAGCGGGAGAGTACGAGCAGTACTTC. This chain joins TRBV13 and TRBJ2-7; 10 positions agree with TRBD2. In germline, CDR1 is PRHDT, CDR2 FYEKMQ (reference sequence). The J segment lost 4 bases and the V segment lost 5 bases, leaving 8 bases of the junction unmatched. The length of the CDR3 is 15 residues.

This clone was recorded a few times. The same CDR3 can be traced to other DNA sequences in this sample. The gene calls are TRBV18 and TRBJ1-5; D unresolved. With 5 bases removed from V and 2 bases from J, the gap between germline ends came to 7 bases. The germline V gene encodes CDR1 KGHSH and CDR2 LQKENI. The CDR3 runs to 13 residues. The CDR3 coding sequence is TGTGCCAGCTCAAGGGCCGGCAATCAGCCCCAGCATTTT. Amino acids: CASSRAGNQPQHF.

The V call is TRBV7-2, the J call TRBJ2-5, with D unresolved. The DNA matches TRBJ2-7 better at its end, which makes the J call doubtful. The CDR3 is 12 residues long. CDR1 is SGHTA, CDR2 FQGNSA, per germline. This chain's CDR3 is CASSSISYEQYF. In DNA form, the CDR3 reads TGTGCCAGCAGCTCCATCTCCTACGAGCAGTACTTC.

The chain recombines TRBV5-8 with TRBJ2-6, with D hard to call. From germline, CDR1 is SGHTS and CDR2 YDEGEE. The V gene lost 2 bases and the J gene lost 0 bases, with 15 bases spanning the gap. CDR3 size: 18 residues. The CDR3 is CASSFLVGVLSGANVLTF. Written as DNA, the CDR3 is TGTGCCAGCAGCTTCCTTGTTGGGGTACTCTCTGGGGCCAACGTCCTGACTTTC.

Only a few counts were recorded for this clone. The chain is built from TRBV6-5 and TRBJ1-1, with D unresolved. This CDR3 has 15 residues. With 3 bases removed from V and 1 base from J, the gap between germline ends came to 12 bases. In germline, CDR1 is MNHEY, CDR2 SVGAGI. In DNA form, the CDR3 reads TGTGCCAGCAGTTATCACAATAGGCGGAACACTGAAGCTTTCTTT. It translates to CASSYHNRRNTEAFF.

The chain has TRBV20-1 and TRBJ2-5; D is unresolved. V gave up 2 bases and J gave up 10 bases, with 11 bases separating them. The germline CDR1 and CDR2 sequences are DFQATT and SNEGSKA (reference sequence). There are 11 residues in the CDR3. CDR3: CSARPYKDQYF. The CDR3 DNA reads as TGCAGTGCTAGACCCTACAAGGACCAGTACTTC.

This clone was picked up a small number of times. Other nucleotide sequences from this sample produce the same CDR3. The chain uses TRBV29-1 and TRBJ1-2, with 8 bases that match TRBD1. The V gene's germline CDR1 is SQVTM and CDR2 ANQGSEA. Trimming removed 1 base from V and 8 bases from J; junction bases left unmatched: 9. This CDR3 has 14 residues. This chain's CDR3 is CSVEAVAGGGGYTF. DNA of the CDR3: TGCAGCGTTGAAGCGGTGGCAGGGGGCGGGGGCTACACCTTC.

There are a few counts of this clone. V usage is TRBV4-3 and J usage is TRBJ1-6; 7 positions match TRBD1. CDR3 size: 17 residues. V was clipped by 3 bases and J by 5 bases; unmatched bases: 10. The germline CDR1 and CDR2 sequences are LGHNA and YSLEER. CDR3 bases: TGCGCCAGCAGCCATTCTAGGTCAGGGACAGATAATTCACCCCTCCACTTT. Translation: CASSHSRSGTDNSPLHF.

This clone was recorded a few times. The rearrangement joins TRBV5-1 to TRBJ1-5; perhaps TRBD1 as D (5 bases). The V end was cut by 0 bases, the J end by 7 bases, with 11 bases between. Per the germline V gene, CDR1 is SGHRS and CDR2 is YFSETQ. The CDR3 is made up of 14 amino acids. This CDR3 is CASSLALGDQPQHF. CDR3 bases: TGCGCCAGCAGCTTGGCCCTGGGGGACCAGCCCCAGCATTTT.

J is TRBJ2-7 and V is TRBV30, with 10 bases identical to TRBD1. The V and J ends lost 7 bases and 2 bases, in that order; junction bases with no gene match: 20. The CDR3 length is 18 residues. Germline lookup yields CDR1 GTSNPN and CDR2 SVGIG (reference sequence). This chain's CDR3 is CAFSRWAGQGSTAYEQYF. The CDR3, as DNA: TGTGCCTTTTCCCGATGGGCGGGACAGGGGAGTACGGCCTACGAGCAGTACTTC.

This clone turned up a few times. The chain employs TRBV30 and TRBJ2-3, with D unclear. Germline V gene sequence: CDR1 GTSNPN, CDR2 SVGIG (reference sequence). V lost 2 bases to trimming and J lost 0 bases, with 6 bases between them. CDR3 size: 13 residues. The CDR3 sequence is CAWSLASTDTQYF. CDR3 sequence (DNA): TGTGCCTGGAGTTTAGCTAGCACAGATACGCAGTATTTT.

Comment on this clone: Germline is not matched at one junction end, which may reflect a read error. The V and J genes are TRBV5-1 and TRBJ2-2; D uncertain. Germline-derived CDR1 and CDR2 are SGHRS and YFSETQ. CDR3 length: 14 residues. Here the CDR3 reads CASRLDANTGELFF. The CDR3 DNA reads as TGCGCCAGCAGATTGGATGCGAACACCGGGGAGCTGTTTTTT.

DNA for the CDR3: TGTGCCTGGAGGTCACCCGGGACCCATGGAACCTACGAGCAGTACTTC. Encoded protein: CAWRSPGTHGTYEQYF. V and J are TRBV30 and TRBJ2-7, with D perhaps matching TRBD1 or TRBD2 (5 bases each). The CDR3 covers 16 residues. V was clipped by 3 bases and J by 2 bases, with 20 bases between them. Germline V gives CDR1 GTSNPN, CDR2 SVGIG (reference sequence).

V is TRBV7-2 and J is TRBJ1-2; 7 nucleotides line up with TRBD1. The germline gives CDR1 SGHTA, CDR2 FQGNSA. V lost 5 bases and J lost 5; bases outside the gene matches: 8. The length of the CDR3 is 14 residues. CDR3 in amino acids: CASSTRQGGYGYTF. In nucleotides, the CDR3 is TGTGCCAGCAGCACCCGACAGGGTGGATATGGCTACACCTTC.

This clone appeared a few times. As DNA, the CDR3 is TGTGCCAGCAGTTGGCGGGGGACTGAAGCTTTCTTT. Translated: CASSWRGTEAFF. V usage is TRBV27 and J usage is TRBJ1-1; D possibly corresponds to TRBD1 (5 bases). V lost 4 bases and J 5 bases, leaving 8 bases between the germline ends. Germline CDR1 is MNHEY and CDR2 is SMNVEV (reference sequence). This CDR3 has 12 amino acids.

In the case of this clone: Other nucleotide sequences from this sample produce the same CDR3. The CDR3, as DNA: TGCGCCAGCAGTCGCGGGACTAGCGGGACAGATACGCAGTATTTT. Translation gives CASSRGTSGTDTQYF. V gene TRBV4-3 combines with J gene TRBJ2-3; TRBD2 matches 12 bases. In germline, CDR1 is LGHNA, CDR2 YSLEER. This CDR3 comprises 15 residues. Unmatched junction bases numbered 4, after V lost 6 bases and J lost 3 bases.

This clone has just a few counts. The chain uses TRBV5-1 and TRBJ2-3; D remains unclear. Germline lookup yields CDR1 SGHRS and CDR2 YFSETQ. This CDR3 has 13 residues. Trimming pared 4 bases from V and 7 bases from J, leaving 13 bases between. CDR3 loop: CASSPADENTQYF. The CDR3 DNA reads TGCGCCAGCAGCCCCGCGGATGAAAATACGCAGTATTTT.

This rearrangement joins TRBV10-3 to TRBJ2-3; 9 bases are shared with TRBD2. J gave up 2 bases and V 6 bases, and 6 bases lay outside the gene matches. The CDR3 sequence is 15 residues long. Germline CDR1 reads ENHRY; CDR2 reads SYGVKD. The CDR3 here is CAIRKTSGPTDTQYF. CDR3 coding DNA: TGTGCCATCAGGAAGACTAGCGGCCCCACAGATACGCAGTATTTT.